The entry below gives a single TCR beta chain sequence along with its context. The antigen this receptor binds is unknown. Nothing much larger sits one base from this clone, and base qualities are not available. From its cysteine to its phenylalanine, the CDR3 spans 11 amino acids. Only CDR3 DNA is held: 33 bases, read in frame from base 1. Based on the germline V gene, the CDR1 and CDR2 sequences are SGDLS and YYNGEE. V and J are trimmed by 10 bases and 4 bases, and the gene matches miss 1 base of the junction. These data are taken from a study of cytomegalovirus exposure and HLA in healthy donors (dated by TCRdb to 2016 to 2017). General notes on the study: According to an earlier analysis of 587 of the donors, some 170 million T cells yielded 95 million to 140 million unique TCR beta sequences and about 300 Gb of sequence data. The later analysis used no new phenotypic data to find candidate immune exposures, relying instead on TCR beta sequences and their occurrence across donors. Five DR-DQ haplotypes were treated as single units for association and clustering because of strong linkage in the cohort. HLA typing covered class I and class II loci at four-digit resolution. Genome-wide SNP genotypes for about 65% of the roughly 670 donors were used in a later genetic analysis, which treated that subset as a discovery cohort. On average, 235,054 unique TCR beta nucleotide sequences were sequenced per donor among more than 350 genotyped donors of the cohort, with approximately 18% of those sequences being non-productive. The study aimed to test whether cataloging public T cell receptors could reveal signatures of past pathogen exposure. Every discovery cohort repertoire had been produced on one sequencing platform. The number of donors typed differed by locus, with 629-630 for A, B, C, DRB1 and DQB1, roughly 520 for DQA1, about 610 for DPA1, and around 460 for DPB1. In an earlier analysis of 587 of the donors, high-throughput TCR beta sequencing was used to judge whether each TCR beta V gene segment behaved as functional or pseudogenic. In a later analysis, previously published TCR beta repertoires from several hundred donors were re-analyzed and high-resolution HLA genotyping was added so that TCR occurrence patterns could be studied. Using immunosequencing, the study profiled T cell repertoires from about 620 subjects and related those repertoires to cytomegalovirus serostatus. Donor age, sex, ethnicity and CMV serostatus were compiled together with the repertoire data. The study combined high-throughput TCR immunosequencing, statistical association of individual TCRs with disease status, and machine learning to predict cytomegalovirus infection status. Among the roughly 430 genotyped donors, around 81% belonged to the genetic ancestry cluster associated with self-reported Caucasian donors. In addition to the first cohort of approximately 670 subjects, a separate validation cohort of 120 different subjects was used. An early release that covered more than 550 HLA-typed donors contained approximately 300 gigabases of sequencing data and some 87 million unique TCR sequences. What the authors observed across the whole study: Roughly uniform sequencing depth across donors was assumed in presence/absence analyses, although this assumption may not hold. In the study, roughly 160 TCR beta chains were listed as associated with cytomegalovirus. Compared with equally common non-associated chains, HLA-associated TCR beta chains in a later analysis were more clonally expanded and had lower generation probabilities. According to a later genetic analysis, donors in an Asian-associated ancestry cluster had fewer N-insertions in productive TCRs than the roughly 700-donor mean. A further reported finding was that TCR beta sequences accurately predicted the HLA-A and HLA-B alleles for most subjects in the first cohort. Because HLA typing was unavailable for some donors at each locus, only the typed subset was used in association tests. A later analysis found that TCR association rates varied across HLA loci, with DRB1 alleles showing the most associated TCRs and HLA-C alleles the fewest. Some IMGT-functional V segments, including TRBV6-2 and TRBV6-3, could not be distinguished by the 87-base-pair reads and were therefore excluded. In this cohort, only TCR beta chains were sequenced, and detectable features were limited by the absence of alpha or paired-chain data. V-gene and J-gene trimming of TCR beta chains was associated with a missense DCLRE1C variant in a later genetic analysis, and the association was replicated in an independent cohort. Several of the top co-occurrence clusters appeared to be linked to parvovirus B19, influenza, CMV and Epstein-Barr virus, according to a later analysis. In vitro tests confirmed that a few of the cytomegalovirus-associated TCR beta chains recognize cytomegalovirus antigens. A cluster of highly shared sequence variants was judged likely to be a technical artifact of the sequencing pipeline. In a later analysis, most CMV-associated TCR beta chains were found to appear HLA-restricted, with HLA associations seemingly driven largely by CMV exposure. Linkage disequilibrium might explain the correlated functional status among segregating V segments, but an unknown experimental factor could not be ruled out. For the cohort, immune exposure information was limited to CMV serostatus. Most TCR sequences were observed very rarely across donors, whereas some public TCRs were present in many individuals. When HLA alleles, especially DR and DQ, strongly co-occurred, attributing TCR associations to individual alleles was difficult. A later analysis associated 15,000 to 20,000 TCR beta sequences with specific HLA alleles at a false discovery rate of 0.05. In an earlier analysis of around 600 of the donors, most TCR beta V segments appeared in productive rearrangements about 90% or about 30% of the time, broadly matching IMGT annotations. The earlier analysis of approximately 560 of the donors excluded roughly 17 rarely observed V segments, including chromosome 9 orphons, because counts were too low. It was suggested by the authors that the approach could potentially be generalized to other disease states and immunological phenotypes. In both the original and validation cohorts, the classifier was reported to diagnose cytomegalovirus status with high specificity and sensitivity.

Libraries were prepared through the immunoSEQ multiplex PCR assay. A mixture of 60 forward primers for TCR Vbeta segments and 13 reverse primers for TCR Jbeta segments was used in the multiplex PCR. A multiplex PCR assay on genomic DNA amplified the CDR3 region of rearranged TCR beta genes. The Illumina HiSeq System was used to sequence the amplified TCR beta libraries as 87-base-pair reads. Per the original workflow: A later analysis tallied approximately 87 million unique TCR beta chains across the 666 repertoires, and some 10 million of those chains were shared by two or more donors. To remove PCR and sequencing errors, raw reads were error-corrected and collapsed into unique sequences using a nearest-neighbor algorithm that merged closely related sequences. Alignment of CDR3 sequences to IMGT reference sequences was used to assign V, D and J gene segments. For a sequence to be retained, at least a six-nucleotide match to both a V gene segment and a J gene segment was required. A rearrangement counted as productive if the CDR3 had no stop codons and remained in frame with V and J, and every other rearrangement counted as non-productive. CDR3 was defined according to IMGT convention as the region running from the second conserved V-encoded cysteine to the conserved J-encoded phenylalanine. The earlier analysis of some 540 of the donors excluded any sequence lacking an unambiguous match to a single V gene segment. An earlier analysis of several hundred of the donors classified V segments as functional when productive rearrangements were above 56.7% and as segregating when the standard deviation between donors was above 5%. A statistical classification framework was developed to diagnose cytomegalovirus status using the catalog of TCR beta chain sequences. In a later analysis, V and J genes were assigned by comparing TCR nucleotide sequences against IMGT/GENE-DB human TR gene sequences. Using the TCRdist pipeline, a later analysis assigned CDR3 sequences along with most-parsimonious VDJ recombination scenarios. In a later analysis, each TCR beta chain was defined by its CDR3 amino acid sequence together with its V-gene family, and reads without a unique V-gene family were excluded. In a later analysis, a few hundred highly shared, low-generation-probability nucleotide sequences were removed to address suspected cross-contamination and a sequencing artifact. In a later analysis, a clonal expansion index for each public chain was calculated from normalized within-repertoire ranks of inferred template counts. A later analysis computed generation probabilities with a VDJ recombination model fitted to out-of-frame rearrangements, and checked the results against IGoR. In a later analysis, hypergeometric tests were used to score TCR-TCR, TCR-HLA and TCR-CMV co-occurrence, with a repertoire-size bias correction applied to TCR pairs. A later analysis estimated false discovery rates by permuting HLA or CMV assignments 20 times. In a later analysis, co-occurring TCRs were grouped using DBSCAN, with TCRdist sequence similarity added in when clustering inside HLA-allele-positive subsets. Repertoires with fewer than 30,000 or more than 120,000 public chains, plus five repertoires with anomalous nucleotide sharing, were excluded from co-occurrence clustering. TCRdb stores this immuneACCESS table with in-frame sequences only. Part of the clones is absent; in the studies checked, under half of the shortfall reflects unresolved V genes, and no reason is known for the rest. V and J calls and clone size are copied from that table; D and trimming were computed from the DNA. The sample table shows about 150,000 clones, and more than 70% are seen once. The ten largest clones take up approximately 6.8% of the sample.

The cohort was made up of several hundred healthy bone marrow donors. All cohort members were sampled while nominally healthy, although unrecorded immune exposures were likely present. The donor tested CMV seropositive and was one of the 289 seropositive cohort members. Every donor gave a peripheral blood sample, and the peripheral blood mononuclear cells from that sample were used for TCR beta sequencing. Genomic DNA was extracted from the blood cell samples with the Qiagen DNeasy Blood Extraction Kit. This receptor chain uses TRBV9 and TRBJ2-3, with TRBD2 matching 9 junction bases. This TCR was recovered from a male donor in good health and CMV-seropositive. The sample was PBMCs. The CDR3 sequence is CACGGADTQYF. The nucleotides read TGTGCCTGCGGGGGGGCAGATACGCAGTATTTT.